This T cell receptor beta chain was sequenced during a study of blood T cell repertoires in COVID-19. Study details: The study drew acute and convalescent COVID-19 samples from the United States, Italy and Spain. Sources were T cells, B-cell-depleted T cells, or PBMCs; the material itself was cDNA or gDNA.

Germline V lookup: CDR1 SGHTA, CDR2 FQGNSA. This CDR3 is built from 14 residues. J lost 0 bases, V lost 5 bases, and 3 bases had no gene match. Generated by immunoSEQ multiplex PCR, the TCRdb table keeps only in-frame clones and is missing some. The data show some 150,000 clones, with 88% seen just once and roughly 2% held by the top ten. The sequenced sample was peripheral blood. This receptor was obtained from a human donor in a cohort sampled during active COVID-19. This sequence joins TRBV7-2 and TRBJ1-1; 7 bases line up with TRBD1. CDR3 sequence: CASSRDSLNTEAFF. CDR3 in DNA: TGTGCCAGCAGCCGGGACAGTTTGAACACTGAAGCTTTCTTT.